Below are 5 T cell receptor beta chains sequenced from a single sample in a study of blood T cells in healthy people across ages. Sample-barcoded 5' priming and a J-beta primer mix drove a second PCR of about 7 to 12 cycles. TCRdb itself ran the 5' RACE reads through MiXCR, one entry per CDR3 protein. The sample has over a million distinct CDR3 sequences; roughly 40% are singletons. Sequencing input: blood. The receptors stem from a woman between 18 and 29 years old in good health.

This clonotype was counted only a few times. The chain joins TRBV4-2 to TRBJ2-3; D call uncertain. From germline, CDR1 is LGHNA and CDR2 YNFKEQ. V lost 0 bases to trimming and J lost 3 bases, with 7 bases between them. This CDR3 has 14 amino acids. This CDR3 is CASSQERQTDTQYF. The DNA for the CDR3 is TGTGCCAGCAGCCAAGAAAGACAAACAGATACGCAGTATTTT.

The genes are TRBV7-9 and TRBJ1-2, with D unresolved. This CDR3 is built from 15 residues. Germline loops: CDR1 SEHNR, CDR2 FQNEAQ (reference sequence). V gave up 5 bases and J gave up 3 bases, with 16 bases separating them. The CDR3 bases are TGTGCCAGCAGCCACCCCGGATCGCACCACTATGGCTACACCTTC. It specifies CASSHPGSHHYGYTF.

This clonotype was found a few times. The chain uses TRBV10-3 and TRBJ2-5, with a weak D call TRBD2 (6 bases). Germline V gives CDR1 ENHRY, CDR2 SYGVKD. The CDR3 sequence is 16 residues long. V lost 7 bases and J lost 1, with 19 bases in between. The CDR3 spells CAINGGEEGPQETQYF. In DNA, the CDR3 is TGTGCCATCAACGGGGGAGAGGAGGGGCCCCAAGAGACCCAGTACTTC.

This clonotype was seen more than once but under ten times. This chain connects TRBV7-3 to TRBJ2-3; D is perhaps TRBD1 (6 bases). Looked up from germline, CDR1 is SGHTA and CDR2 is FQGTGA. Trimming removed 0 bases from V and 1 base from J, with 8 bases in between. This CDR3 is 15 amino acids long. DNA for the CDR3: TGTGCCAGCAGCTTAACGACAGGCCGCACAGATACGCAGTATTTT. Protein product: CASSLTTGRTDTQYF.

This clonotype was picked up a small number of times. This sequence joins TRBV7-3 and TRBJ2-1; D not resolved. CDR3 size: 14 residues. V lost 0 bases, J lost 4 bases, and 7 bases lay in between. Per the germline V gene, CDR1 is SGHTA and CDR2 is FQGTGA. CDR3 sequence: CASSLTQRYNEQFF. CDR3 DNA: TGTGCCAGCAGCTTAACGCAACGGTACAATGAGCAGTTCTTC.